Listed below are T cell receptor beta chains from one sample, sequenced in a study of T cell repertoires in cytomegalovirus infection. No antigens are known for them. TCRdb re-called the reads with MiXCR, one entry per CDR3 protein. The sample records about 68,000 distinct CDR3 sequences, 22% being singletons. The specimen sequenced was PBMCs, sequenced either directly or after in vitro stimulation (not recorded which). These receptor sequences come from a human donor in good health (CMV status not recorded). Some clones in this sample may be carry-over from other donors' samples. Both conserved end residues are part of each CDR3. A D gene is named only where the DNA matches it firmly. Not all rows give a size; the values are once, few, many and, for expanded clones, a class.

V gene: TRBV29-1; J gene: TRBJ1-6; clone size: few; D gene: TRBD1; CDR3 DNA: TGCAGCGTCGCAGAAGGACAGGGGTATTCACCCCTCCACTTT; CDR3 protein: CSVAEGQGYSPLHF
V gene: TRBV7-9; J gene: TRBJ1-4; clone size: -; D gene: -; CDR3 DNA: TGTGCCAGCAGCTTATCCCGACAGGTTAATGAAAAACTGTTTTTT; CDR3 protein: CASSLSRQVNEKLFF
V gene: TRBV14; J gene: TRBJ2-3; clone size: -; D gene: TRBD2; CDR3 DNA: TGTGCCAGCAGCCAACCCGTTAGCGGGAGCTACACAGATACGCAGTATTTT; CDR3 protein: CASSQPVSGSYTDTQYF
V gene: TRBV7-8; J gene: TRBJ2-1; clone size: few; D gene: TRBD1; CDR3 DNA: TGTGCCAGCAGCTTTTCCGGGACAGGGTACAATGAGCAGTTCTTC; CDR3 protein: CASSFSGTGYNEQFF
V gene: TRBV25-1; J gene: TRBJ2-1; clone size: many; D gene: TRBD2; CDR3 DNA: TGTGCCAGCAGTGTCCTAGCGGGAGGGAACAATGAGCAGTTCTTC; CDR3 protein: CASSVLAGGNNEQFF
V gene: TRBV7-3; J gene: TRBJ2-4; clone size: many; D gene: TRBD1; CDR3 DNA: TGTGCCAGCAGCGAAACTACTAGGGACAGGCATCTGCACTTC; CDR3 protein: CASSETTRDRHLHF
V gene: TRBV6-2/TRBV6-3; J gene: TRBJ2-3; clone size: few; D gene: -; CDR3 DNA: TGTGCCAGCAGTTACTCCCCAGGGAACACAGATACGCAGTATTTT; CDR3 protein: CASSYSPGNTDTQYF
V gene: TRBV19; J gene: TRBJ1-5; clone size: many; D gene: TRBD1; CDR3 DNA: TGTGCCAGTAGGCCGGGACAGGGAGGCAATCAGCCCCAGCATTTT; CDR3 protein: CASRPGQGGNQPQHF
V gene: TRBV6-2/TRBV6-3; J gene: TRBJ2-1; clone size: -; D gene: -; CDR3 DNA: TGTGCCAGCAGTAAGGGGGGCGGCTTCTCCTACAATGAGCAGTTCTTC; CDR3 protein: CASSKGGGFSYNEQFF
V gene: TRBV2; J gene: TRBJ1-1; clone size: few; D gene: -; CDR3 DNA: TGTGCCAGCAGGGTCGGGCGGGCGATGAACACTGAAGCTTTCTTT; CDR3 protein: CASRVGRAMNTEAFF
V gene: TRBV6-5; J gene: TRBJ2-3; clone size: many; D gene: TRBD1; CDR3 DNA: TGTGCCAGCAGCGGGACAGGGCCCCGATATACGCAGTATTTT; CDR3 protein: CASSGTGPRYTQYF
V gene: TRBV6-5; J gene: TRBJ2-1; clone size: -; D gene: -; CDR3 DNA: TGTGCCAGCAGTGGCTCGGCAGGCAGGAGGGAGCAGTTCTTC; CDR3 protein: CASSGSAGRREQFF
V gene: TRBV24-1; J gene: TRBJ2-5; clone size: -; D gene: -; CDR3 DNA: TGTGCCACCAGTGAGGTTGGGGCCGGGACCCAGTACTTC; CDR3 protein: CATSEVGAGTQYF
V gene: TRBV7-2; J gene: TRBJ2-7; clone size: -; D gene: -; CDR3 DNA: TGTGCCAGCAGCTTAGATCTATACGAGCAGTACTTC; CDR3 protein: CASSLDLYEQYF
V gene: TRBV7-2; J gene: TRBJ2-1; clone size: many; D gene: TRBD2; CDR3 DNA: TGTGCCAGCAGCCGCATACTCCCCGGGACTAGCGGGGCACGGGGTGCCTGGCGCCATGAGCAGTTCTTC; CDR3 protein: CASSRILPGTSGARGAWRHEQFF
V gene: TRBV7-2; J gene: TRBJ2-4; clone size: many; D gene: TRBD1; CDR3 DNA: TGTGCCAGCAGCTTCGGCGGGACAGGACAAAACATTCAGTACTTC; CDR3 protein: CASSFGGTGQNIQYF
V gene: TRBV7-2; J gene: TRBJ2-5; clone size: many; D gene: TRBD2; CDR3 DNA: TGTGCCAGCAGTCCTAGCGGGAGGGCCGGTCAGACCCAGTACTTC; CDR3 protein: CASSPSGRAGQTQYF
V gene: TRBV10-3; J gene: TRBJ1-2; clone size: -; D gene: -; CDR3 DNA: TGTGCCATCTTCGGGGGTCAGGCTGGCTACACCTTC; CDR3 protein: CAIFGGQAGYTF
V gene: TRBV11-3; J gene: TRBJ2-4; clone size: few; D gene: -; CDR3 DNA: TGTGCCAGCAGTTCACCGCTAGCCAAAAACATTCAGTACTTC; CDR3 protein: CASSSPLAKNIQYF
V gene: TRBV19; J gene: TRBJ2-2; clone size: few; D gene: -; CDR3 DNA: TGTGCCAGTAGTTGGCGTACGAACACCGGGGAGCTGTTTTTT; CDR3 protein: CASSWRTNTGELFF
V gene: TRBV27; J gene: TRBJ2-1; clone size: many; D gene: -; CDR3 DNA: TGTGCCAGCAGTTTACGCCGGCGGTTAGCCTACAATGAGCAGTTCTTC; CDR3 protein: CASSLRRRLAYNEQFF
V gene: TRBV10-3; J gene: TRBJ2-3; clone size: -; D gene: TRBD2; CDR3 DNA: TGTGCCATCAGCCGGGGACTAGCGGGAGGGACAGATACGCAGTATTTT; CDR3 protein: CAISRGLAGGTDTQYF
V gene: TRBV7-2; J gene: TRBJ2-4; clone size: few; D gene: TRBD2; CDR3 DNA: TGTGCCAGCAGCTCTTTCCCGGGAGGGGAAAACATTCAGTACTTC; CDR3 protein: CASSSFPGGENIQYF
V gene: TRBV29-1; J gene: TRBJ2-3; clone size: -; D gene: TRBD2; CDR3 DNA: TGCAGTAGCGGGAGGGAAACAGATACGCAGTATTTT; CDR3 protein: CSSGRETDTQYF
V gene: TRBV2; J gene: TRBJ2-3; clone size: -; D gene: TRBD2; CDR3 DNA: TGTGCCAGCAGTCGGGCGGGAGTTGGCACAGATACGCAGTATTTT; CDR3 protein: CASSRAGVGTDTQYF
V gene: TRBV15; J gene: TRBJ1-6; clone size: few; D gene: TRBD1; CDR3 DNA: TGTGCCACCAGCAGAGATGGGACAGTGACAAATTCACCCCTCCACTTT; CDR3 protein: CATSRDGTVTNSPLHF